Each of the 5 T cell receptor beta chains below was sequenced from the same sample in a study of cytomegalovirus exposure and HLA in healthy donors. PCR amplification relied on 60 Vbeta primers (plus 13 Jbeta primers). The data were produced by immunoSEQ multiplex PCR, yet TCRdb's version contains in-frame clones alone and is incomplete. The sample shows 90,000 to 150,000 clones, roughly 63% of them seen only once. Material: PBMCs. Receptors were obtained from a man aged 35 to 55 in good health and CMV-seropositive.

The chain has TRBV19 and TRBJ2-5, with D tentatively TRBD2 (6 bases). Germline assignment: CDR1 LNHDA and CDR2 SQIVND (reference sequence). There are 16 residues in the CDR3. V lost 3 bases, J lost 2 bases, and 16 bases lay in between. The CDR3 here is CASSMAPGVVQETQYF. CDR3 nucleotides: TGTGCCAGTAGTATGGCCCCGGGAGTAGTTCAAGAGACCCAGTACTTC.

J is TRBJ2-5 and V is TRBV10-3, with D perhaps TRBD2 (5 bases). The ends were cut back, 0 bases at V and 7 bases at J, with 12 bases in the middle. From germline, CDR1 is ENHRY and CDR2 SYGVKD. This CDR3 region has 14 residues. The CDR3 is CAISESWTSGTQYF. Written as DNA, the CDR3 is TGTGCCATCAGTGAGTCATGGACTTCAGGGACCCAGTACTTC.

This clone has just a few counts. V and J are TRBV7-8 and TRBJ2-3; 11 bases fit TRBD2. The CDR3 spans 17 residues. Germline CDR1 and CDR2: SGHVS and FQNEAQ. V lost 5 bases, J lost 4 bases, and 11 bases stayed unmatched. As DNA, the CDR3 is TGTGCCAGCAGCATCAGAGAGACTAGCGGGGCGGCAGATACGCAGTATTTT. As protein: CASSIRETSGAADTQYF.

The CDR3 sequence: CASSPGQGPFAYGYTF. DNA for the CDR3: TGTGCCAGCAGCCCAGGACAGGGACCCTTTGCCTATGGCTACACCTTC. This rearrangement joins TRBV5-4 to TRBJ1-2; 8 positions agree with TRBD1. CDR1 and CDR2 from the germline V gene are SGHNT and YYREEE (reference sequence). V lost 4 bases to trimming and J lost 4 bases; unmatched junction nucleotides: 12. The CDR3 sequence is 16 residues long.

A note on this clone: This likely stems from a read error, as it lies one base from a far larger clone. The CDR3: CASSPRTGNTEAFF. The CDR3 region has the DNA TGTGCCAGCAGCCCCCGGACAGGGAACACTGAAGCTTTCTTT. The chain uses TRBV11-2 and TRBJ1-1; 7 nucleotides match TRBD1. Per the germline V gene, CDR1 is SGHAT and CDR2 is FQNNGV. The V segment lost 5 bases and the J segment 1 base; nucleotides outside the gene matches: 4. The CDR3 is made up of 14 amino acids.